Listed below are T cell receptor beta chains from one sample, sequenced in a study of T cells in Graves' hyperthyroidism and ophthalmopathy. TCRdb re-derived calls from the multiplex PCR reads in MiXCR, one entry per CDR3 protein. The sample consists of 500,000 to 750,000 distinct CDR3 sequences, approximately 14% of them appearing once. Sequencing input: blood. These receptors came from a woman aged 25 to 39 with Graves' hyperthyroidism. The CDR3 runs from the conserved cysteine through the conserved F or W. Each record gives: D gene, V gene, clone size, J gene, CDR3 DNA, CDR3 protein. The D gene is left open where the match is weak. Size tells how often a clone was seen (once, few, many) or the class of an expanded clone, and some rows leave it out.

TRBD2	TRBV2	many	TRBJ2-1	TGTGCCAGCAGTGAAGCGGGAGGGAGGGTTGAGCAGTTCTTC	CASSEAGGRVEQFF
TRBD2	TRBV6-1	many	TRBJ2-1	TGTGCCAGCAGTGAACTAGGGACTAGCGGAAGCAATGAGCAGTTCTTC	CASSELGTSGSNEQFF
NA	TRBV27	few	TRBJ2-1	TGTGCCAGCAGTTTAGGGGGAAACCCGTACAATGAGCAGTTCTTC	CASSLGGNPYNEQFF
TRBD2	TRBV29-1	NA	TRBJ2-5	TGCAGCGTTGAAGATATACCGGGACTAGCGGTTCTAGAGACCCAGTACTTC	CSVEDIPGLAVLETQYF
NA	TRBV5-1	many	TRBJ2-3	TGCGCCAGCAGCTTGGCCTTCGCAGATACGCAGTATTTT	CASSLAFADTQYF
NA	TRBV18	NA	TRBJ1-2	TGTGCCAGCTCACCGTTGGAGGACTCTAACTATGGCTACACCTTC	CASSPLEDSNYGYTF
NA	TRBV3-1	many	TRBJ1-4	TGTGCCAGCAGCCAAGCGTGGGGGCCCCCCGCCGGTGAAAAACTGTTTTTT	CASSQAWGPPAGEKLFF
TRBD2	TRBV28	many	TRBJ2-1	TGTGCCAGCAGTAAGCCGGGACTAGTCCTCAATGAGCAGTTCTTC	CASSKPGLVLNEQFF
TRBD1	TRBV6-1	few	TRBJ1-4	TGTGCCAGCAGTACGACAGGGCTACTGAATGAAAAACTGTTTTTT	CASSTTGLLNEKLFF
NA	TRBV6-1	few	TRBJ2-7	TGTGCCAGCAGACCACAGTTCTTTGCCGAGCAGTACTTC	CASRPQFFAEQYF
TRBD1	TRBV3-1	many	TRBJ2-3	TGTGCCAGCAGCCAAGCTGGGACAGTTAAGACAGATACGCAGTATTTT	CASSQAGTVKTDTQYF
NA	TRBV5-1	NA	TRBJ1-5	TGCGCCAGCAGCAGCGGGCCCGGCACACTCAAGGAGCCCCAGCATTTT	CASSSGPGTLKEPQHF
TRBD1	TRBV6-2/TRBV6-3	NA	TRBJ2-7	TGTGCCAGCGAAAGATCTTTGGGACAGGGACCCGAGCAGTACTTC	CASERSLGQGPEQYF
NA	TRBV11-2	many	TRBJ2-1	TGTGCCAGCAGCCCCTCGAGGATCTTATACAATGAGCAGTTCTTC	CASSPSRILYNEQFF
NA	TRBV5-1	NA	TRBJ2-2	TGCGCCAGCAGCTTGGGACTACTCCCGAACACCGGGGAGCTGTTTTTT	CASSLGLLPNTGELFF
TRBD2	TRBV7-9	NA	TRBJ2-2	TGTGCCAGCAGCAGGGGACTAGCGGGAGGGACCGGGGAGCTGTTTTTT	CASSRGLAGGTGELFF
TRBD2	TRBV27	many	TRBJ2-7	TGTGCCAGCAGTTATAGCGGGAGAGTCGAGCAGTACTTC	CASSYSGRVEQYF
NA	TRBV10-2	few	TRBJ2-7	TGCGCCAGCAGTGGCTGGGGCAGCGAGCAGTACTTC	CASSGWGSEQYF
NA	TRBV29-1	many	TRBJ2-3	TGCAGCGTTCATCAGGGGGAGGCAGATACGCAGTATTTT	CSVHQGEADTQYF
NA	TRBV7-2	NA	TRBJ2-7	TGTGCCAGCGGCGGACAGACTGTGGAGCAGTACTTC	CASGGQTVEQYF
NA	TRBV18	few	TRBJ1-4	TGTGCCAGCTCACAACGGGGGTCCTCAGAAGAAAAACTGTTTTTT	CASSQRGSSEEKLFF
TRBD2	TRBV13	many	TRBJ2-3	TGTGCCAGCAGCTCCCTTGAAGCGGGAGGCGCAGATACGCAGTATTTT	CASSSLEAGGADTQYF
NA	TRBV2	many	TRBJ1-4	TGTGCCAGCACTATCGTAAGGAGCAATGAAAAACTGTTTTTT	CASTIVRSNEKLFF
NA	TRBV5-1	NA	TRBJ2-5	TGCGCCAGCAGCGGAGACCGAGAGACCCAGTACTTC	CASSGDRETQYF
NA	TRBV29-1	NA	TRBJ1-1	TGCAGCGGTCAAAAGTCGAACACTGAAGCTTTCTTT	CSGQKSNTEAFF
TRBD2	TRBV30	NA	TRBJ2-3	TGTGCCTGGAGTCTTAGCGGGAGAGGCGCAGATACGCAGTATTTT	CAWSLSGRGADTQYF
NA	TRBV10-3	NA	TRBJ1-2	TGTGCCATCAGTGAGTCCGAGGGGGGCAACTATGGCTACACCTTC	CAISESEGGNYGYTF
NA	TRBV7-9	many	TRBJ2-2	TGTGCCAGCAGCCCAGTCCCAGACAGGGAGGTGACCACCGGGGAGCTGTTTTTT	CASSPVPDREVTTGELFF
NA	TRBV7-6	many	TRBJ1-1	TGTGCCAGGGCACGGAGACCTCCGAAGTGGATGAACACTGAAGCTTTCTTT	CARARRPPKWMNTEAFF
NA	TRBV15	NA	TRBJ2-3	TGTGCCACCAGCAGCACACCGGGTAGCACAGATACGCAGTATTTT	CATSSTPGSTDTQYF
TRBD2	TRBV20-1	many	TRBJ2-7	TGCAGTGCTAGGCCTAGCGGTAATACCTACGAGCAGTACTTC	CSARPSGNTYEQYF
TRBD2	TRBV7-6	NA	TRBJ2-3	TGTGCCAGCAGCCCTAGCGGTGCTAGCACAGATACGCAGTATTTT	CASSPSGASTDTQYF
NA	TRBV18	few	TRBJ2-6	TGTGCCAGCTCGGACCAGTTCAGGGGATCTGGGGCCAACGTCCTGACTTTC	CASSDQFRGSGANVLTF
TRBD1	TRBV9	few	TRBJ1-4	TGTGCCAGCAGCCCTACACCGGACAGGGCTCGCGAAAAACTGTTTTTT	CASSPTPDRAREKLFF
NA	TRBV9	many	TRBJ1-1	TGTGCCAGCAGCGGGGTGGGTCAGGTGAACACTGAAGCTTTCTTT	CASSGVGQVNTEAFF
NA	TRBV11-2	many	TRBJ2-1	TGTGCCAGCAGCTTTCCCGGGACCGATTACAATGAGCAGTTCTTC	CASSFPGTDYNEQFF
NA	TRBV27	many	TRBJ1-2	TGTGCCAGCAGTTTGCACGGGGACTATGGCTACACCTTC	CASSLHGDYGYTF
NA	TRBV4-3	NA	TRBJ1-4	TGCGCCAGCAGCCACGTGGGGGGCGATGAAAAACTGTTTTTT	CASSHVGGDEKLFF
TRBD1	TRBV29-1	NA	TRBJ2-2	TGCAGCGTTGGCCAACAGGGGGCCACCGGGGAGCTGTTTTTT	CSVGQQGATGELFF
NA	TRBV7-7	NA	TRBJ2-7	TGTGCCAGCAGCTTAGACCGGGACCCTGGAAGCTCCTACGGGCAGTACTTC	CASSLDRDPGSSYGQYF
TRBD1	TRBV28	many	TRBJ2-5	TGTGCCAGCACCTACGGGGGACAGGGTGGTGAGACCCAGTACTTC	CASTYGGQGGETQYF
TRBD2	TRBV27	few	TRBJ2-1	TGTGCCAGCAGTGACCGCGGGAGGGGCGGGAGAGGGGGGCAGTTCTTC	CASSDRGRGGRGGQFF
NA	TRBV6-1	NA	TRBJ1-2	TGTGCCAGCAGGGTAAATAACTATGGCTACACCTTC	CASRVNNYGYTF
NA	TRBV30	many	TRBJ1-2	TGTGCCTGGAGTAGGGTTCGGGATGGCTACACCTTC	CAWSRVRDGYTF
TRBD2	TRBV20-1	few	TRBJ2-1	TGCAGTGCTAGGGAAAAGCGGGAGCGGGTCTTC	CSAREKRERVF
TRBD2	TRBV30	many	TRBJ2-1	TGTGCCTGGAGGGGGACTAGTTCCTCCTACAATGAGCAGTTCTTC	CAWRGTSSSYNEQFF
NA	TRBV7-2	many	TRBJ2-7	TGTGCCAGCAGCACGGACGCGTCGAGGATCTACGAGCAGTACTTC	CASSTDASRIYEQYF
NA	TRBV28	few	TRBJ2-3	TGTGCCAGCAGTTTCATTCTCGGTACTTACACAGATACGCAGTATTTT	CASSFILGTYTDTQYF
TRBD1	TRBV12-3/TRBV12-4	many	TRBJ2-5	TGTGCCAGCAGACAAGGACAGGGATGGCGCCAAGAGACCCAGTACTTC	CASRQGQGWRQETQYF
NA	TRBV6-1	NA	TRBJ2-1	TGTGCCAGCAGTTCCTATCAGGACAGTGAATACAATGAGCAGTTCTTC	CASSSYQDSEYNEQFF
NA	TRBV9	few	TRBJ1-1	TGTGCCAGCAGCGTATCTGAACAGGGGAACACTGAAGCTTTCTTT	CASSVSEQGNTEAFF
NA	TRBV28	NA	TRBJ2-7	TGTGCCAGCAAGGCTGACGCCTACGAGCAGTACTTC	CASKADAYEQYF
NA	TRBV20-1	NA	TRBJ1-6	TGCAGTGCGTGGGGGCGCGGGGTTGGATCACCCCTCCACTTT	CSAWGRGVGSPLHF
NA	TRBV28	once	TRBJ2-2	TGTGCCAGCACCCCAACGAGCGGCGTCACCGGGGAGCTGTCTTTT	CASTPTSGVTGELSF
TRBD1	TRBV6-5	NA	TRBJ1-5	TGTGCCAGCAGATTACAGGGGAGGAATCAGCCCCAGCATTTT	CASRLQGRNQPQHF
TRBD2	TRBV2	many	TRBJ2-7	TGTGCCAGCAGTGCCCTTGGGCTAGCGGGAGGGAGGAACGAGCAGTACTTC	CASSALGLAGGRNEQYF
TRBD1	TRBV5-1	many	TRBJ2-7	TGCGCCAGCAGCGGACAGGGGAGAAGCTCCTACGAGCAGTACTTC	CASSGQGRSSYEQYF